The following is a T cell receptor (beta chain) sequence with its context. Its antigen is not known. This record comes from a study of TIL therapy for anti-PD-1-resistant metastatic lung cancer. Across the whole study: Several tumors were EGFR-mutant and two were ALK-rearranged. Overall study results and limits: TIL clonotype persistence in blood showed no apparent association with response.

The libraries were made with immunoSEQ v3. Data came from immunoSEQ multiplex PCR; TCRdb stores just in-frame clones and leaves some out. The sample yields tens of thousands of clones, around 76% seen once. Time point of the sample: pre-treatment sample, taken before nivolumab and TIL therapy. Adults with stage 4 NSCLC were enrolled in a phase I trial. V dropped 4 bases and J dropped 5; count of bases not matched to a gene: 10. CDR1 and CDR2 (germline): SGHAT, FQNNGV. The CDR3 contains 15 residues. This receptor was identified in a person aged 25-80 years with non-small cell lung cancer. The J gene is TRBJ2-5, the V gene TRBV11-2; the match to TRBD1 covers 7 bases. This sample comprised blood, obtained at baseline. The CDR3 DNA sequence: TGTGCCAGCAGCTCCAGACAGGGAAGTTGGGAGACCCAGTACTTC. Translation gives CASSSRQGSWETQYF. Full variable domain (outside the CDR3, taken from reference TRBV11-2 and TRBJ2-5): EAGVAQSPRYKIIEKRQSVAFWCNPISGHATLYWYQQILGQGPKLLIQFQNNGVVDDSQLPKDRFSAERLKGVDSTLKIQPAKLEDSAVYLCASSSRQGSWETQYFGPGTRLLVL.